Each of the 27 T cell receptor beta chains below was sequenced from the same sample in a study of cytomegalovirus exposure and HLA in healthy donors. The study ran its PCR with 60 Vbeta and 13 Jbeta primers. The method was immunoSEQ multiplex PCR; TCRdb's version includes in-frame clones alone and lacks a portion of them. The sample lists 99,000 or so clones, 75% to 90% occurring once. Sample: PBMCs. These receptor sequences come from a man aged 25-40 years in good health and CMV-seropositive.

The chain couples TRBV7-8 to TRBJ2-1; no definite D call. The CDR3 totals 13 residues. V dropped 1 base and J dropped 7 bases, with 8 bases sitting between them. CDR1 SGHVS and CDR2 FQNEAQ come from the germline V gene. DNA of the CDR3: TGTGCCAGCAGCTTAGAAAGAGAGAATGAGCAGTTCTTC. This encodes CASSLERENEQFF.

The gene calls are TRBV7-8 and TRBJ1-5; TRBD1 agrees at 8 bases. Germline lookup yields CDR1 SGHVS and CDR2 FQNEAQ. The CDR3 is 18 amino acids. The junction had 8 bases not matched to a gene; V was cut back by 1 base and J by 0 bases. The CDR3 DNA follows: TGTGCCAGCAGCTTAGGGGAGACAGGGGCTCTTAGCAATCAGCCCCAGCATTTT. Protein sequence: CASSLGETGALSNQPQHF.

The rearrangement joins TRBV5-1 to TRBJ1-3; D ambiguous. Germline CDR1 and CDR2: SGHRS and YFSETQ. The CDR3 contains 20 residues. Trimming took off 4 bases at V and 4 bases at J, with 30 bases between the two ends. The CDR3 DNA follows: TGCGCCAGCAGCCCCCCGGCAGGTGGGTCCCCTATATATACCGGAAACACCATATATTTT. Its protein is CASSPPAGGSPIYTGNTIYF.

This chain links TRBV30 with TRBJ2-3; maybe TRBD2 (6 bases). The germline V gene has CDR1 GTSNPN and CDR2 SVGIG (reference sequence). V was cut by 3 bases and J by 2 bases, with 9 bases left in between. The CDR3 sequence is 13 residues long. For the CDR3, the DNA is TGTGCCTGGAGGATAGCGGCCACAGATACGCAGTATTTT. It is translated as CAWRIAATDTQYF.

This clone was detected only once. This CDR3 is CSVLAGHTDTQYF. The CDR3 coding sequence is TGCAGCGTACTAGCGGGACACACAGATACGCAGTATTTT. The chain recombines TRBV29-1 with TRBJ2-3; 10 bases are a match to TRBD2. This CDR3 is built from 13 residues. Germline V gene lookup returns CDR1 SQVTM and CDR2 ANQGSEA. J was trimmed by 2 bases and V by 6 bases; bases with no gene match: 2.

A single count supports this clone. The genes are TRBV4-2 and TRBJ1-1; D may be TRBD1 (5 bases). CDR1 and CDR2 from the germline V gene are LGHNA and YNFKEQ. V shed 0 bases and J shed 2 bases, with 10 bases lying between them. The CDR3 is made up of 15 amino acids. DNA for the CDR3: TGTGCCAGCAGCCAAGAGATAGGGGCTAACACTGAAGCTTTCTTT. As protein: CASSQEIGANTEAFF.

The rearrangement links TRBV30 to TRBJ1-2; 8 nucleotides match TRBD1. V shed 3 bases and J 5 bases; nucleotides not matched to a gene: 5. CDR1 and CDR2 from the germline V gene are GTSNPN and SVGIG (reference sequence). The length of the CDR3 is 13 residues. The CDR3 loop reads CAWSPRTGYGYTF. The CDR3 DNA reads as TGTGCCTGGAGCCCTAGGACAGGGTATGGCTACACCTTC.

The chain recombines TRBV7-9 with TRBJ1-2; 7 bases align to TRBD1. Germline lookup yields CDR1 SEHNR and CDR2 FQNEAQ (reference sequence). This CDR3 is 14 amino acids long. V gave up 4 bases and J gave up 5 bases; unmatched junction bases: 7. CDR3 coding DNA: TGTGCCAGCAGCTCGGGGACAGAGACGTATGGCTACACCTTC. This codes for CASSSGTETYGYTF.

The gene calls are TRBV7-3 and TRBJ2-7; 7 bases map to TRBD2. Germline-derived CDR1 and CDR2 are SGHTA and FQGTGA. The CDR3 is made up of 13 amino acids. V lost 6 bases and J lost 7; bases outside the gene matches: 9. This CDR3 reads CASSSTGGREQYF. CDR3 DNA sequence: TGTGCCAGCAGTTCGACCGGGGGGAGGGAGCAGTACTTC.

CDR3 bases: TGTGCCAGCTTACTCACAGATACGCAGTATTTT. This translates into CASLLTDTQYF. This chain connects TRBV18 to TRBJ2-3; D remains unclear. Germline V CDR1 and CDR2: KGHSH, LQKENI. The CDR3 length is 11 residues. V dropped 7 bases and J dropped 2 bases, with 4 bases sitting between them.

This chain uses TRBV6-6 with TRBJ2-5; a possible D gene is TRBD1 (6 bases). The germline V gene has CDR1 MNHNY and CDR2 SVGAGI (reference sequence). CDR3 length equals 13 residues. Trimming took 6 bases from V and 13 from J, leaving 21 bases between them. CDR3 in amino acids: CASSPPTGQSGYF. The CDR3, as DNA: TGTGCCAGCAGCCCCCCGACCGGACAGTCGGGGTACTTC.

This CDR3 is CASGAGDTQYF. The CDR3 DNA reads as TGTGCCAGTGGCGCGGGCGATACGCAGTATTTT. V and J are TRBV2 and TRBJ2-3; weak D call: TRBD2 (5 bases). Germline V gene sequence: CDR1 SNHLY, CDR2 FYNNEI. The CDR3 covers 11 residues. The V end lost 9 bases, the J end lost 6 bases, and 10 bases lay between the germline ends.

The chain uses TRBV27 and TRBJ1-2; 7 nucleotides align to TRBD1. The CDR3 covers 16 residues. V gave up 8 bases and J gave up 1 base; unmatched junction bases: 13. From germline, CDR1 is MNHEY and CDR2 SMNVEV (reference sequence). The CDR3 region has the DNA TGTGCCAGCCGACCACGGGGACAGCACTTTAACTATGGCTACACCTTC. This translates into CASRPRGQHFNYGYTF.

The J gene is TRBJ2-7, the V gene TRBV27; a possible D gene is TRBD1 (5 bases). This CDR3 spans 16 amino acids. Germline CDR1 reads MNHEY; CDR2 reads SMNVEV (reference sequence). V dropped 0 bases and J dropped 0 bases, with 12 bases sitting between them. The CDR3 protein is CASSLSGLGSSYEQYF. In DNA, the CDR3 is TGTGCCAGCAGTTTATCGGGGCTGGGTAGCTCCTACGAGCAGTACTTC.

This clone was observed a handful of times. CDR3 bases: TGTGCCAGCAGTCGACAGGGTGGTAAGACCCAGTACTTC. Amino acid sequence: CASSRQGGKTQYF. The gene calls are TRBV27 and TRBJ2-5; 7 bases match TRBD1. Germline assignment: CDR1 MNHEY and CDR2 SMNVEV (reference sequence). The CDR3 is 13 residues long. After removal of 5 bases from V and 6 bases from J, the junction contained 6 bases not matched to a gene.

The rearrangement joins TRBV7-2 to TRBJ1-1; D is perhaps TRBD1 (5 bases). There are 15 residues in the CDR3. V lost 4 bases and J lost 6, with 18 bases in between. Germline CDR1 and CDR2: SGHTA and FQGNSA. This chain's CDR3 is CASSSTLRAGAEAFF. The CDR3 DNA sequence: TGTGCCAGCAGCTCAACCCTCAGGGCGGGGGCTGAAGCTTTCTTT.

Note on this clone: A junction end diverges from the germline sequence, so it may reflect a read error. This chain uses TRBV6-4 with TRBJ2-1; 16 bases are shared with TRBD2. The CDR3 has 15 amino acids. Germline V gene data show CDR1 as MRHNA and CDR2 as SNTAGT. The CDR3 here is CASSADRGLAGGRIF. The CDR3 nucleotides read TGTGCCAGCAGTGCGGACAGGGGACTAGCGGGGGGGCGGATCTTC.

This clone was seen a single time. The J gene is TRBJ1-2, the V gene TRBV10-1; 7 bases are shared with TRBD1. The ends lost 6 bases at V and 5 bases at J; junction bases unmatched: 6. The germline gives CDR1 WNHNN, CDR2 SYGVQD (reference sequence). The CDR3 is 13 residues long. CDR3 protein: CASSRDRVYGYTF. DNA of the CDR3: TGCGCCAGCAGCCGAGACAGGGTATATGGCTACACCTTC.

This clone was picked up a small number of times. The chain carries TRBV28 and TRBJ2-7; maybe TRBD1 (8 bases). CDR3 length equals 14 residues. The V end lost 6 bases, the J end lost 2 bases, and 14 bases lay between the germline ends. In germline, CDR1 is MDHEN, CDR2 SYDVKM. The CDR3 coding sequence is TGTGCCAGCAGGCAACAGGGGGGGACCTACGAGCAGTACTTC. Translated: CASRQQGGTYEQYF.

The chain's CDR3 is CASSLQTGVYREKLFF. The CDR3 region has the DNA TGTGCCAGCTCACTACAAACAGGGGTCTATCGTGAAAAACTGTTTTTT. V and J are TRBV18 and TRBJ1-4; 7 positions agree with TRBD1. This CDR3 region has 16 residues. Unmatched junction bases numbered 12, after V lost 4 bases and J lost 7 bases. Germline values: CDR1 KGHSH, CDR2 LQKENI. Variable domain in full (rest from reference TRBV18 and TRBJ1-4): NAGVMQNPRHLVRRRGQEARLRCSPMKGHSHVYWYRQLPEEGLKFMVYLQKENIIDESGMPKERFSAEFPKEGPSILRIQQVVRGDSAAYFCASSLQTGVYREKLFFGSGTQLSVL.

The V and J genes are TRBV13 and TRBJ2-1; 8 bases are shared with TRBD2. CDR1 is PRHDT, CDR2 FYEKMQ, per germline (reference sequence). Germline trimming cut 5 bases from V and 6 bases from J; bases unmatched to any gene: 9. The CDR3 is 15 amino acids. In DNA, the CDR3 is TGTGCCAGCAGCGCACGGGGGGGGCTGAGCAATGAGCAGTTCTTC. Residues: CASSARGGLSNEQFF.

The chain is built from TRBV4-2 and TRBJ1-3; a possible D gene is TRBD1 (6 bases). From germline, CDR1 is LGHNA and CDR2 YNFKEQ. The CDR3 sequence is 15 residues long. V was trimmed by 0 bases and J by 8 bases, leaving 14 bases between them. CDR3 sequence (DNA): TGTGCCAGCAGCCAAGATCGGGGGGCTCGAGACACCATATATTTT. Translated, it gives CASSQDRGARDTIYF.

V is TRBV28 and J is TRBJ2-5, with 11 bases aligning to TRBD2. With 7 bases clipped from V and 5 bases from J, the junction kept 12 bases outside the gene matches. Germline lookup yields CDR1 MDHEN and CDR2 SYDVKM. The CDR3 sequence is 16 residues long. In nucleotides, the CDR3 is TGTGCCAGCAACCATCGACTAGCGGGGTCTGGGGAGACCCAGTACTTC. It yields the protein CASNHRLAGSGETQYF.

The chain recombines TRBV4-3 with TRBJ1-6; the D is unclear. V was shortened by 0 bases and J by 10 bases, with 19 bases between the two germline ends. The CDR3 sequence is 17 residues long. The germline V gene has CDR1 LGHNA and CDR2 YSLEER. The CDR3 DNA follows: TGCGCCAGCAGCCAAGACGGACGGCTGGGAGCGAAGTCACCCCTCCACTTT. Translating gives CASSQDGRLGAKSPLHF.

This chain uses TRBV10-2 with TRBJ2-7; 9 bases align to TRBD2. The CDR3 consists of 14 residues. J gave up 3 bases and V 5 bases, and 5 bases lay outside the gene matches. The germline V gene encodes CDR1 WSHSY and CDR2 SAAADI. CDR3 in amino acids: CASSPSGGIYEQYF. In nucleotides, the CDR3 is TGCGCCAGCAGTCCGAGCGGGGGGATCTACGAGCAGTACTTC.

The chain uses TRBV7-8 and TRBJ2-1; 10 bases map to TRBD2. Germline CDR1 and CDR2: SGHVS and FQNEAQ. CDR3 size: 17 residues. Trimming took 5 bases from V and 8 from J; bases not matched to a gene: 15. CDR3 bases: TGTGCCAGCAGCCGAGACCAGCGGGGGGGCCGGTCCTATGAGCAGTTCTTC. Amino acid sequence: CASSRDQRGGRSYEQFF.

The V call is TRBV7-9, the J call TRBJ1-4, with TRBD1 matching 9 bases. Germline CDR1 SEHNR, CDR2 FQNEAQ (reference sequence). The CDR3 length is 15 residues. V was pared by 5 bases and J by 5 bases, with 6 bases of the junction left unmatched. Here the CDR3 reads CASSLLGTGNEKLFF. CDR3 nucleotide sequence: TGTGCCAGCAGCCTACTAGGGACAGGGAATGAAAAACTGTTTTTT.